The source of this T cell receptor beta chain is a study of early T cells in non-severe SARS-CoV-2 infection (dated by TCRdb to the early 2020s). Turning to the overall study: Because TCR sequencing relied on bulk RNA taken from unsorted whole blood, pairing of alpha and beta chains was not possible.

A case-control design nested within a healthcare worker cohort in London, UK, was used, with weekly nasopharyngeal swab PCR tests and blood sampling performed. Healthcare workers were recruited during the week of the UK lockdown, between 23 and 31 March 2020, and followed weekly for up to roughly 16 weeks. Receptors were amplified or captured by 5' RACE. Sequencing took place on a NextSeq 500. Unique molecular identifiers were attached to individual cDNA molecules in the TCR library protocol so that sequencing error and PCR bias could be corrected. Both TCR alpha and beta chains were sequenced, and tight co-correlation was observed between alpha and beta sequence abundances in each sample. Per the authors' processing: V gene, J gene and CDR3 annotation of TCR sequences was performed with Decombinator V4. Expanded TCRs were defined as changing significantly between any two time points under a Poisson model with p below 0.0001. Abundances of TCRs were expressed as counts per million after normalisation to the total number of TCRs sequenced in each sample. TRAV1-2 paired with TRAJ12, TRAJ20 or TRAJ33 defined MAIT TCRs, while TRAV10 paired with TRAJ18 defined iNKT TCRs. VDJdb, accessed 1 November 2021, was searched for CMV, EBV and SARS-CoV-2 annotated TCRs, with TCRs annotated for multiple antigens excluded. TCRdb handled the public reads itself, with Q25 trimming in fastp and clone calling in MiXCR, and kept productive beta chains. Rows matching on CDR3 protein sequence are summarized as one entry with the most common DNA and genes. TCRdb's processing, not the authors' own work, is the source of the V and J calls. This sample has about 86,000 distinct CDR3 sequences in its table, and around an eighth of those were observed once. Of the sample, roughly 6.4% falls within the top ten clones.

From its cysteine to its phenylalanine, the CDR3 spans 15 amino acids. Only the CDR3 region is kept as DNA, spanning 45 bases read in frame from base 1. The V and J ends are trimmed by 2 bases and 2 bases, leaving 14 bases between them. CDR1 is given as SGHKS and CDR2 as YYEKEE, both from the germline V gene (reference sequence). Broader findings and caveats from the paper: Matching against VDJdb was skewed toward anti-spike CD8 responses, likely underestimated virus-specific expansions, and missed private and CD4 specificities.

Only a few counts were recorded for this clonotype. Its antigen is still unknown. No qualities accompany the bases; no much larger clone lies one base away. The receptor was derived from an adult who was a healthcare worker with PCR-confirmed SARS-CoV-2 infection or an uninfected control (not recorded which). The chain links TRBV5-5 with TRBJ2-7, with TRBD1 tentatively as D gene (6 bases match). The sequenced sample consisted of whole blood. The CDR3 reads CASSFAGAVTYEQYF. The bases are TGTGCCAGCAGCTTCGCAGGGGCCGTCACCTACGAGCAGTACTTC.